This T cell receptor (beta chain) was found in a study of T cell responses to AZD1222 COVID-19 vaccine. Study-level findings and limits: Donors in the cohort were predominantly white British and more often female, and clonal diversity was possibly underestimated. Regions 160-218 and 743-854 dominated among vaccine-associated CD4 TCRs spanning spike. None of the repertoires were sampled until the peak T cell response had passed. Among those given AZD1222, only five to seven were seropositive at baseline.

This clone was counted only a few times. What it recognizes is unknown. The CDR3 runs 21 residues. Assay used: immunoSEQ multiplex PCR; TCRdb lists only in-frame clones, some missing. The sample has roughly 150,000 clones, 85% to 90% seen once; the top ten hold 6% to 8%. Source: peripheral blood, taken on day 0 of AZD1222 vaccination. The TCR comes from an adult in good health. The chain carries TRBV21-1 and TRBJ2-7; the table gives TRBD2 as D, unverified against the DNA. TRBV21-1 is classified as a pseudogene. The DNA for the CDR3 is TGTGCCAGCAGCAAAGCGGGGCGGGGAAAAATTTGGAAGGGGAACTTCTACGAGCAGTACGTC. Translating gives CASSKAGRGKIWKGNFYEQYV.